What follows are 15 T cell receptor beta chains derived from one specimen sequenced in a study of T cell responses to AZD1222 COVID-19 vaccine. Clones were sequenced by immunoSEQ multiplex PCR, and TCRdb holds only the in-frame ones, with some missing. Of about 54,000 clones in the sample, more than 80% were seen once. The specimen comprised peripheral blood, sampled 28 days after the second AZD1222 dose. All receptors come from an adult who received the AZD1222 COVID-19 vaccine.

This chain's CDR3 is CASSMALAGYNEQFF. In DNA form, the CDR3 reads TGTGCCAGCAGTATGGCACTAGCGGGATACAATGAGCAGTTCTTC. This chain links TRBV7-9 with TRBJ2-1; 10 bases map to TRBD2. The CDR3 spans 15 residues. The V segment lost 6 bases and the J segment 4 bases; nucleotides outside the gene matches: 6. Germline loops: CDR1 SEHNR, CDR2 FQNEAQ (reference sequence).

V usage is TRBV6-5 and J usage is TRBJ1-1; 10 bases are a match to TRBD1. The ends lost 6 bases at V and 7 bases at J; junction bases unmatched: 11. Germline values: CDR1 MNHEY, CDR2 SVGAGI. The CDR3 extends over 15 amino acids. The CDR3 protein is CASSGGGTGVLEAFF. CDR3 in DNA: TGTGCCAGCAGCGGTGGGGGGACAGGGGTTCTTGAAGCTTTCTTT.

The rearrangement uses TRBV29-1 and TRBJ1-1; D is ambiguous. Trimming pared 4 bases from V and 1 base from J, leaving 10 bases between. This CDR3 spans 13 amino acids. Germline V CDR1 and CDR2: SQVTM, ANQGSEA. CDR3 residues: CSVAQAKNTEAFF. In DNA, the CDR3 is TGCAGCGTTGCGCAGGCAAAGAACACTGAAGCTTTCTTT.

The gene calls are TRBV7-9 and TRBJ2-2; tentative D call: TRBD2 (5 bases). The CDR3 covers 12 residues. Germline V gives CDR1 SEHNR, CDR2 FQNEAQ (reference sequence). The germline V and J ends were trimmed by 6 bases and 12 bases, with 14 bases remaining between them. CDR3 in amino acids: CASSLGLEQLFF. The CDR3 DNA is TGTGCCAGCAGTCTCGGACTCGAGCAGCTGTTTTTT.

The chain uses TRBV5-4 and TRBJ1-2; 7 bases match TRBD1. CDR1 is SGHNT and CDR2 is YYREEE in the germline V gene (reference sequence). The V gene end was trimmed by 2 bases and the J gene end by 7 bases; junction bases not matched to a gene: 11. The CDR3 contains 15 residues. Here the CDR3 DNA reads TGTGCCAGCAGCTTATTAGAAACAGGGGCAGGTGGCTACACCTTC. Its translation: CASSLLETGAGGYTF.

By share of the sample, this clone is medium-sized. V gene TRBV7-6 combines with J gene TRBJ2-1, with D unresolved. The CDR3 is 16 amino acids. The germline CDR1 and CDR2 sequences are SGHVS and FNYEAQ. V shed 1 base and J shed 0 bases, with 10 bases lying between them. The CDR3: CASSLGPANSYNEQFF. The CDR3 DNA reads as TGTGCCAGCAGCTTAGGGCCAGCGAACTCCTACAATGAGCAGTTCTTC.

This clone was detected once. The chain is built from TRBV6-1 and TRBJ2-2; perhaps TRBD1 as D (6 bases). V was trimmed by 0 bases and J by 1 base, leaving 12 bases between them. Germline V gene data show CDR1 as MNHNS and CDR2 as SASEGT. The CDR3 length is 17 residues. The CDR3: CASSEALQGLNTGELFF. The DNA of the CDR3 is TGTGCCAGCAGTGAAGCGCTTCAGGGGCTGAACACCGGGGAGCTGTTTTTT.

The chain has TRBV12-3 or TRBV12-4 and TRBJ1-5, with D hard to call. The V and J ends lost 3 bases and 8 bases respectively, with 11 bases between them. The CDR3 loop spans 13 amino acids. The CDR3 loop is CASSFYRREPQHF. The CDR3 region has the DNA TGTGCCAGCAGTTTCTACAGAAGAGAGCCCCAGCATTTT.

V and J are TRBV5-6 and TRBJ2-1, with D perhaps matching TRBD2 (5 bases). The germline V gene has CDR1 SGHDT and CDR2 YYEEEE. The CDR3 runs to 17 residues. Trimming took 2 bases from V and 4 from J, leaving 19 bases between them. The CDR3 DNA sequence: TGTGCCAGCAGCTTAGGACTCCCACCAAGGAAATACAATGAGCAGTTCTTC. Translated, it gives CASSLGLPPRKYNEQFF.

The chain joins TRBV5-1 to TRBJ2-5; TRBD2 agrees at 7 bases. The CDR3 has 13 amino acids. Per the germline V gene, CDR1 is SGHRS and CDR2 is YFSETQ. V shed 5 bases and J 3 bases; nucleotides not matched to a gene: 4. The CDR3 DNA reads as TGCGCCAGCAGTAAAAGCGGGAAAGAGACCCAGTACTTC. This encodes CASSKSGKETQYF.

This chain joins TRBV19 and TRBJ2-2; the match to TRBD1 covers 7 bases. The CDR3 extends over 15 amino acids. Germline V gives CDR1 LNHDA, CDR2 SQIVND (reference sequence). The V segment lost 9 bases and the J segment 5 bases; nucleotides outside the gene matches: 12. The DNA of the CDR3 is TGTGCCAGAATACAGGGGTCTAGGGGGACCGGGGAGCTGTTTTTT. It codes for CARIQGSRGTGELFF.

The gene calls are TRBV30 and TRBJ1-5, with 10 nucleotides matching TRBD1. Germline V lookup: CDR1 GTSNPN, CDR2 SVGIG (reference sequence). There are 16 residues in the CDR3. Losses at the gene ends were 1 base for V and 0 bases for J; bases not matched to a gene: 3. CDR3 sequence reads: CAWSGTGGYSNQPQHF. In DNA, the CDR3 is TGTGCCTGGAGTGGGACAGGGGGTTATAGCAATCAGCCCCAGCATTTT. Full variable domain (outside the CDR3, taken from reference TRBV30 and TRBJ1-5): SQTIHQWPATLVQPVGSPLSLECTVEGTSNPNLYWYRQAAGRGLQLLFYSVGIGQISSEVPQNLSASRPQDRQFILSSKKLLLSDSGFYLCAWSGTGGYSNQPQHFGDGTRLSIL.

V is TRBV19 and J is TRBJ1-6; no clear D. Trimming left V 3 bases short and J 4 bases short, with 4 bases between. Germline loops: CDR1 LNHDA, CDR2 SQIVND (reference sequence). This CDR3 is 13 amino acids long. DNA of the CDR3: TGTGCCAGTAGTATTAATTATAATTCACCCCTCCACTTT. Protein sequence: CASSINYNSPLHF.

This clone showed up just a few times. The chain joins TRBV19 to TRBJ1-3; possibly TRBD1 for D (5 bases). Looked up from germline, CDR1 is LNHDA and CDR2 is SQIVND (reference sequence). The CDR3 length is 14 residues. Trimming removed 3 bases from V and 0 bases from J, with 6 bases in between. DNA for the CDR3: TGTGCCAGTAGTATCGGGGGCTCTGGAAACACCATATATTTT. It encodes CASSIGGSGNTIYF. The full variable domain, completed using reference TRBV19 and TRBJ1-3, is DGGITQSPKYLFRKEGQNVTLSCEQNLNHDAMYWYRQDPGQGLRLIYYSQIVNDFQKGDIAEGYSVSREKKESFPLTVTSAQKNPTAFYLCASSIGGSGNTIYFGEGSWLTVV.

This rearrangement joins TRBV10-2 to TRBJ2-1, with 12 bases that match TRBD2. The CDR3 loop spans 18 amino acids. Germline values: CDR1 WSHSY, CDR2 SAAADI. The trim removed 2 bases at V and 4 bases at J, leaving 9 bases unmatched. The CDR3 loop is CASSEPQTSGRYYNEQFF. The CDR3 DNA follows: TGCGCCAGCAGTGAGCCCCAGACTAGCGGGAGATATTACAATGAGCAGTTCTTC.